The entry below gives a single T cell receptor (beta chain) sequence along with its context. The antigen is undetermined. Molecular barcoding with unique molecular identifiers was used for the TCRbeta library. TCRdb redid the calling of the PCR reads with MiXCR, one entry per CDR3 protein. Found here are 45,000 or so distinct CDR3 sequences, roughly 52% of them singletons; the top ten hold 35% to 40%. This entry is derived from a study of T-cell reconstitution after alpha-beta-depleted transplantation in children. Study outcomes and limitations: In patients about two months after transplant, alpha-beta T cells reportedly arose from several hundred expanded graft clones. T-cell counts and diversity at one year following transplant were attributed mainly to newly produced T cells.

Germline V gene sequence: CDR1 LGHNA, CDR2 YNFKEQ. Deletions cut 4 bases from V and 2 bases from J, with 8 bases between. This CDR3 is built from 13 residues. The chain has TRBV4-2 and TRBJ2-5; D remains ambiguous. Here the sequenced sample was peripheral blood, taken before TCRalphabeta/CD19-depleted stem cell transplant. The clonotype comes from a boy in the first two years of life with SCID, due to receive a stem cell transplant. Here the CDR3 reads CASSRTPQETQYF. For the CDR3, the DNA is TGTGCCAGCAGCCGGACGCCGCAAGAGACCCAGTACTTC.